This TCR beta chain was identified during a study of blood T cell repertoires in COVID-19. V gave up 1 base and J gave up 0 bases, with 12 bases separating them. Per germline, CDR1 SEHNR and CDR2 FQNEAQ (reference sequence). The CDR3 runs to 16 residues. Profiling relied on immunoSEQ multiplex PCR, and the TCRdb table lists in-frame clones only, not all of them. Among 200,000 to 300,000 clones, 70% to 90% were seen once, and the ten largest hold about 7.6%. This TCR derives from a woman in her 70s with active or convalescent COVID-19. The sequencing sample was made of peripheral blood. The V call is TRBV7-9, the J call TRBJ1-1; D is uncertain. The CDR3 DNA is TGTGCCAGCAGCTTAGATGAGGGCAAGGTGAACACTGAAGCTTTCTTT. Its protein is CASSLDEGKVNTEAFF.